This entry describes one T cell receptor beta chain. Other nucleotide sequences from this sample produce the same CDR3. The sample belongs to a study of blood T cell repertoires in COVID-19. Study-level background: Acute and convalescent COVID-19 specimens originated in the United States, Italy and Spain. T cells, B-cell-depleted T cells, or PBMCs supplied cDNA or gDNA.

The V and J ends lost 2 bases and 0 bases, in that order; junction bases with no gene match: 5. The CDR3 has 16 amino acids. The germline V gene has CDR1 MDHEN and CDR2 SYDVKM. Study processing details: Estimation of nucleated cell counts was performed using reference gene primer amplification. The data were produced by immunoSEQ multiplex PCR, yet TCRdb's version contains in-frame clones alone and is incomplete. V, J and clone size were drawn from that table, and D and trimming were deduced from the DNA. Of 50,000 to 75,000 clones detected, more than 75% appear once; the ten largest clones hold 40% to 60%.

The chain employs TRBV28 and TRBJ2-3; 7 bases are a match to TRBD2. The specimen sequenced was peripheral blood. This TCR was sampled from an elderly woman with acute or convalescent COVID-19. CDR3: CASSLGLAASTDTQYF. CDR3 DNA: TGTGCCAGCAGTTTAGGTCTAGCGGCTAGCACAGATACGCAGTATTTT.